Following are 18 T cell receptor beta chains from one sample sequenced in a study of T cell responses to AZD1222 COVID-19 vaccine (dated by TCRdb to the early 2020s). The time point label here, explained by the study, means: baseline before first vaccination. Receptor libraries were prepared by the immunoSEQ multiplex PCR assay. TCRdb carries this immuneACCESS record with in-frame sequences only. Its versions omit some clonotypes, under half of them owing to an unresolved V gene in the studies checked, with the rest unexplained. The sample has 150,000 to 200,000 clones on record, 94% of them singletons. The ten biggest clones cover about 0.64% of the sample. Sample: peripheral blood, taken on day 0 of AZD1222 vaccination. Receptors were obtained from an adult in good health.

J is TRBJ2-5 and V is TRBV28; D perhaps matches TRBD2 (5 bases). The germline CDR1 and CDR2 sequences are MDHEN and SYDVKM. The V gene lost 3 bases and the J gene lost 5 bases, with 31 bases spanning the gap. The CDR3 runs to 20 residues. The chain's CDR3 is CASSFRHRSASSFSVETQYF. Written as DNA, the CDR3 is TGTGCCAGCAGTTTTAGACACCGGAGTGCCAGCAGTTTTAGCGTGGAGACCCAGTACTTC.

The rearrangement joins TRBV29-1 to TRBJ1-1, with D unresolved. The CDR3 is 13 amino acids. From germline, CDR1 is SQVTM and CDR2 ANQGSEA. V lost 4 bases and J 4 bases, leaving 13 bases between the germline ends. CDR3 amino acids: CSVVWGGSTEAFF. CDR3 coding DNA: TGCAGCGTTGTCTGGGGAGGAAGCACTGAAGCTTTCTTT.

V usage is TRBV28 and J usage is TRBJ1-1; TRBD1 matches at 7 bases. The junction had 8 bases not matched to a gene; V was cut back by 6 bases and J by 1 base. Per the germline V gene, CDR1 is MDHEN and CDR2 is SYDVKM. The CDR3 is 15 residues long. The CDR3 coding sequence is TGTGCCAGCAGCCGTACAGGGGCGCCGAACACTGAAGCTTTCTTT. It yields the protein CASSRTGAPNTEAFF.

This sequence joins TRBV28 and TRBJ1-2; D gene uncertain. The germline V gene has CDR1 MDHEN and CDR2 SYDVKM. The germline V and J ends were trimmed by 5 bases and 1 base, with 8 bases remaining between them. This CDR3 comprises 13 residues. CDR3 amino acids: CASSLTNNYGYTF. The CDR3 DNA reads as TGTGCCAGCAGTCTCACAAATAACTATGGCTACACCTTC.

The chain uses TRBV6-5 and TRBJ1-5; D remains ambiguous. CDR3 length equals 14 residues. From germline, CDR1 is MNHEY and CDR2 SVGAGI. Trimming took off 8 bases at V and 1 base at J, with 12 bases between the two ends. The CDR3 here is CASSPTDSNQPQHF. CDR3 in DNA: TGTGCCAGCTCCCCCACGGACAGCAATCAGCCCCAGCATTTT.

The chain recombines TRBV13 with TRBJ1-4; the D gene is possibly TRBD1 (6 bases). This CDR3 spans 13 amino acids. V was trimmed by 3 bases and J by 12 bases, leaving 14 bases between them. The germline CDR1 and CDR2 sequences are PRHDT and FYEKMQ (reference sequence). This CDR3 reads CASSFGDKVELFF. In DNA form, the CDR3 reads TGTGCCAGCAGCTTTGGGGACAAGGTTGAACTGTTTTTT.

The rearrangement joins TRBV5-1 to TRBJ2-7; the D call may be TRBD1 or TRBD2 (5 bases each). The ends were cut back, 3 bases at V and 2 bases at J, with 21 bases in the middle. Germline V CDR1 and CDR2: SGHRS, YFSETQ. The CDR3 covers 17 residues. The chain's CDR3 is CASSSASGTPKTYEQYF. The CDR3, as DNA: TGCGCCAGCAGCTCGGCCTCCGGGACGCCGAAAACCTACGAGCAGTACTTC.

This CDR3 reads CASSEGPTIYF. The CDR3 DNA sequence: TGTGCCAGCAGCGAGGGACCCACGATATATTTT. The chain couples TRBV11-2 to TRBJ1-3; a weak D match, TRBD1 (5 bases). The germline CDR1 and CDR2 sequences are SGHAT and FQNNGV. The ends were cut back, 5 bases at V and 13 bases at J, with 12 bases in the middle. The CDR3 spans 11 residues.

CDR3 sequence reads: CASSPNRNEAFF. CDR3 in DNA: TGTGCCAGCAGCCCCAACAGAAATGAAGCTTTCTTT. The chain combines TRBV11-2 with TRBJ1-1, with D hard to call. Trimming stripped 5 bases from V and 7 bases from J, with 11 bases between. Germline values: CDR1 SGHAT, CDR2 FQNNGV. There are 12 residues in the CDR3.

The V gene is TRBV5-1, the J gene TRBJ2-5; D gene uncertain. The length of the CDR3 is 16 residues. The germline V gene encodes CDR1 SGHRS and CDR2 YFSETQ. V was pared by 2 bases and J by 4 bases, with 18 bases between. The chain's CDR3 is CASSLPLDAKGETQYF. CDR3 nucleotide sequence: TGCGCCAGCAGCTTACCACTGGACGCAAAGGGAGAGACCCAGTACTTC.

The chain is built from TRBV11-2 and TRBJ2-1; possibly TRBD2 for D (5 bases). V lost 5 bases, J lost 10 bases, and 21 bases lay in between. This CDR3 region has 15 residues. Germline V gene data show CDR1 as SGHAT and CDR2 as FQNNGV. The CDR3 coding sequence is TGTGCCAGCAGCGCCCGGAGAGTCTCCCGAGGGGAGCAGTTCTTC. The encoded protein is CASSARRVSRGEQFF.

The rearrangement uses TRBV5-4 and TRBJ1-6; no reliable D call. This CDR3 comprises 15 residues. Germline V gives CDR1 SGHNT, CDR2 YYREEE (reference sequence). V was trimmed by 2 bases and J by 8 bases, leaving 14 bases between them. The CDR3 sequence: CASSLAGREYSPLHF. As DNA, the CDR3 is TGTGCCAGCAGCTTAGCCGGACGGGAGTATTCACCCCTCCACTTT.

The chain is built from TRBV18 and TRBJ2-7, with 9 positions matching TRBD2. The ends lost 0 bases at V and 5 bases at J; junction bases unmatched: 2. The length of the CDR3 is 14 residues. The germline gives CDR1 KGHSH, CDR2 LQKENI. The CDR3 coding sequence is TGTGCCAGCTCACCACCGTGGACTAGCGACGAGCAGTACTTC. Protein: CASSPPWTSDEQYF. The full variable domain, with the rest looked up from reference TRBV18 and TRBJ2-7, is NAGVMQNPRHLVRRRGQEARLRCSPMKGHSHVYWYRQLPEEGLKFMVYLQKENIIDESGMPKERFSAEFPKEGPSILRIQQVVRGDSAAYFCASSPPWTSDEQYFGPGTRLTVT.

This sequence joins TRBV5-1 and TRBJ2-2, with D unresolved. CDR3 length: 12 amino acids. V was cut by 1 base and J by 6 bases, with 4 bases left in between. CDR1 and CDR2 from the germline V gene are SGHRS and YFSETQ. CDR3 sequence (DNA): TGCGCCAGCAGCTTGCAGGCCGGGGAGCTGTTTTTT. Translation gives CASSLQAGELFF.

The rearrangement joins TRBV7-2 to TRBJ1-2; 12 positions match TRBD1. The CDR3 is 16 residues long. V lost 5 bases, J lost 6 bases, and 10 bases stayed unmatched. Germline assignment: CDR1 SGHTA and CDR2 FQGNSA. The CDR3 spells CASSPFRDRGRDGYTF. CDR3 nucleotides: TGTGCCAGCAGCCCCTTCAGGGACAGGGGGCGAGATGGCTACACCTTC.

The gene calls are TRBV9 and TRBJ2-2; TRBD2 is a possible D gene (6 bases). Germline V gene data show CDR1 as SGDLS and CDR2 as YYNGEE. CDR3 length: 15 residues. V was clipped by 0 bases and J by 5 bases, with 11 bases between them. CDR3 sequence: CASSVGEAGTGELFF. The DNA of the CDR3 is TGTGCCAGCAGCGTAGGGGAGGCGGGAACCGGGGAGCTGTTTTTT.

A single count supports this clone. This chain uses TRBV19 with TRBJ2-2; no definite D call. Germline V gives CDR1 LNHDA, CDR2 SQIVND (reference sequence). Trimming pared 3 bases from V and 5 bases from J, leaving 22 bases between. This CDR3 comprises 18 residues. The DNA for the CDR3 is TGTGCCAGTAGTATTTCCCCAGCGCGCAGGTTAGGAACCGGGGAGCTGTTTTTT. This translates into CASSISPARRLGTGELFF.

Here the CDR3 reads CASSRGDTQYF. DNA of the CDR3: TGTGCCAGCAGCCGGGGGGATACGCAGTATTTT. This chain connects TRBV11-3 to TRBJ2-3; D possibly corresponds to TRBD2 (6 bases). Germline V CDR1 and CDR2: SGHNT, YENEEA. This CDR3 spans 11 amino acids. The V gene lost 5 bases and the J gene lost 6 bases, with 6 bases spanning the gap.